This entry describes one T cell receptor beta chain. Clones were sequenced by immunoSEQ multiplex PCR, and TCRdb holds only the in-frame ones, with some missing. The sample lists 150,000 to 200,000 clones; 80% to 90% were seen once. These data are taken from a study of blood T cell repertoires in COVID-19. In terms of age and location, participants ranged from roughly 18 to 89 years and lived in about 25 US areas. The CDR3 contains 12 residues. Germline V CDR1 and CDR2: SNHLY, FYNNEI. V lost 10 bases and J 1 base, leaving 10 bases between the germline ends. The receptor comes from a woman aged 18-29 years who had recovered from COVID-19. The sample comprised PBMCs or T cells enriched from blood (not recorded which). J is TRBJ1-2 and V is TRBV2; D is uncertain. This CDR3 reads CATQRVNYGYTF. The CDR3 DNA reads as TGTGCCACCCAGCGGGTTAACTATGGCTACACCTTC.